The 13 T cell receptor beta chains listed next were all sequenced from one sample in a study of OX40 agonist ivuxolimab in advanced cancers. The data were produced by immunoSEQ multiplex PCR, yet TCRdb's version contains in-frame clones alone and is incomplete. The sample has some 16,000 clones; approximately 77% are singletons. This sample comprised CD4+ or CD8+ T cells sorted from blood, obtained in a trial of the OX40 agonist ivuxolimab. These receptor sequences come from an adult with an advanced solid tumor such as melanoma, head and neck, liver or kidney cancer.

This clone was counted once. The genes are TRBV7-8 and TRBJ1-6; no firm D call. The length of the CDR3 is 15 residues. Germline V gene lookup returns CDR1 SGHVS and CDR2 FQNEAQ. Trimming pared 5 bases from V and 9 bases from J, leaving 17 bases between. CDR3 sequence (DNA): TGTGCCAGCAGCCCAAATCTTGGGCCGGGTTCACCCCTCCACTTT. Protein: CASSPNLGPGSPLHF.

The chain's CDR3 is CASSGGGLNIQYF. The CDR3 region has the DNA TGTGCCAGCAGCGGGGGCGGGTTGAACATTCAGTACTTC. The J gene is TRBJ2-4, the V gene TRBV6-6; D possibly matches TRBD1 or TRBD2 (6 bases each). V lost 6 bases, J lost 7 bases, and 13 bases lay in between. This CDR3 contains 13 residues. CDR1 and CDR2 (germline): MNHNY, SVGAGI (reference sequence).

This clone was seen only a few times. The chain joins TRBV4-2 to TRBJ2-3; D could derive from TRBD1 or TRBD2 (6 bases each). Trimming cost V 4 bases and J 2 bases, with 10 bases left between them. Germline V gene data show CDR1 as LGHNA and CDR2 as YNFKEQ. The CDR3 extends over 14 amino acids. CDR3: CASSLGGLTDTQYF. The CDR3 nucleotides are TGTGCCAGCAGCCTCGGGGGCCTCACAGATACGCAGTATTTT.

This chain connects TRBV7-9 to TRBJ2-6; 10 nucleotides agree with TRBD1. V dropped 3 bases and J dropped 1; count of bases not matched to a gene: 6. The CDR3 consists of 18 residues. Germline CDR1 SEHNR, CDR2 FQNEAQ (reference sequence). This CDR3 reads CASSFRDRGKSGANVLTF. The DNA for the CDR3 is TGTGCCAGCAGCTTCCGGGACAGGGGTAAATCTGGGGCCAACGTCCTGACTTTC.

The chain couples TRBV11-2 to TRBJ1-2; D uncertain. Germline CDR1 and CDR2: SGHAT and FQNNGV. The CDR3 covers 15 residues. V was clipped by 5 bases and J by 0 bases, with 13 bases between them. The chain's CDR3 is CASSPAWGANYGYTF. The CDR3 nucleotides read TGTGCCAGCAGCCCAGCTTGGGGTGCTAACTATGGCTACACCTTC.

This chain connects TRBV4-1 to TRBJ2-1; TRBD1 agrees at 11 bases. Per the germline V gene, CDR1 is MGHRA and CDR2 is YSYEKL. The CDR3 has 16 amino acids. Germline trimming cut 2 bases from V and 2 bases from J; bases unmatched to any gene: 2. The CDR3 here is CASSQLGQGAYNEQFF. The CDR3 DNA reads TGCGCCAGCAGCCAATTGGGACAGGGGGCCTACAATGAGCAGTTCTTC.

Worth noting for this clone: This may stem from a read error, because a much larger clone lies one nucleotide away. The rearrangement links TRBV27 to TRBJ1-2, with D possibly TRBD1 on 6 matching bases. The CDR3 loop spans 16 amino acids. CDR1 and CDR2 (germline): MNHEY, SMNVEV (reference sequence). Deletions cut 4 bases from V and 2 bases from J, with 17 bases between. As DNA, the CDR3 is TGTGCCAGCAGTTACGTGGGAGGGGGGACAAACTATGGCTACACCTTC. Protein product: CASSYVGGGTNYGYTF.

This chain links TRBV12-5 with TRBJ2-7; D is possibly TRBD1 (6 bases). The length of the CDR3 is 15 residues. The V end lost 6 bases, the J end lost 0 bases, and 15 bases lay between the germline ends. In germline, CDR1 is LGHNT, CDR2 FRNRAP. CDR3 sequence (DNA): TGTGCTAGTGGGAACAGGGTCCACTTCTCCTACGAGCAGTACTTC. Translating gives CASGNRVHFSYEQYF.

V gene TRBV27 combines with J gene TRBJ1-5, with no clear D. Trimming left V 4 bases short and J 1 base short, with 17 bases between. The CDR3 is 17 amino acids. Germline CDR1 reads MNHEY; CDR2 reads SMNVEV (reference sequence). Here the CDR3 reads CASSSLPGQGSNQPQHF. CDR3 DNA sequence: TGTGCCAGCAGTTCCCTTCCCGGCCAAGGAAGCAATCAGCCCCAGCATTTT.

V and J are TRBV5-7 and TRBJ1-5; no clear D gene. TRBV5-7 falls under the ORF class, with uncertain function. Trimming left V 4 bases short and J 6 bases short, with 14 bases between. The CDR3 has 14 residues. CDR3 nucleotide sequence: TGTGCCAGCAGCCTCGAGTGGGAGGGTCAGCCCCAGCATTTT. Translating it yields CASSLEWEGQPQHF.

The rearrangement uses TRBV11-3 and TRBJ2-6; the D is unclear. Germline V gives CDR1 SGHNT, CDR2 YENEEA. With 3 bases removed from V and 12 bases from J, the gap between germline ends came to 9 bases. The CDR3 is made up of 12 amino acids. Here the CDR3 reads CASSFYPSVLTF. CDR3 in DNA: TGTGCCAGCAGCTTTTACCCGAGCGTCCTGACTTTC.

V gene TRBV6-5 combines with J gene TRBJ2-7; 11 nucleotides match TRBD1. This CDR3 has 14 amino acids. From germline, CDR1 is MNHEY and CDR2 SVGAGI. V was pared by 6 bases and J by 5 bases, with 6 bases of the junction left unmatched. For the CDR3, the DNA is TGTGCCAGCAGCGGGACAGGGGGAACCCACGAGCAGTACTTC. This encodes CASSGTGGTHEQYF.

The chain recombines TRBV4-3 with TRBJ2-7; D not resolved. CDR3 length: 14 amino acids. V gave up 1 base and J gave up 6 bases, with 13 bases separating them. The germline CDR1 and CDR2 sequences are LGHNA and YSLEER. CDR3 sequence reads: CASSQGVTLAEQYF. The DNA for the CDR3 is TGCGCCAGCAGCCAAGGAGTGACATTAGCCGAGCAGTACTTC.